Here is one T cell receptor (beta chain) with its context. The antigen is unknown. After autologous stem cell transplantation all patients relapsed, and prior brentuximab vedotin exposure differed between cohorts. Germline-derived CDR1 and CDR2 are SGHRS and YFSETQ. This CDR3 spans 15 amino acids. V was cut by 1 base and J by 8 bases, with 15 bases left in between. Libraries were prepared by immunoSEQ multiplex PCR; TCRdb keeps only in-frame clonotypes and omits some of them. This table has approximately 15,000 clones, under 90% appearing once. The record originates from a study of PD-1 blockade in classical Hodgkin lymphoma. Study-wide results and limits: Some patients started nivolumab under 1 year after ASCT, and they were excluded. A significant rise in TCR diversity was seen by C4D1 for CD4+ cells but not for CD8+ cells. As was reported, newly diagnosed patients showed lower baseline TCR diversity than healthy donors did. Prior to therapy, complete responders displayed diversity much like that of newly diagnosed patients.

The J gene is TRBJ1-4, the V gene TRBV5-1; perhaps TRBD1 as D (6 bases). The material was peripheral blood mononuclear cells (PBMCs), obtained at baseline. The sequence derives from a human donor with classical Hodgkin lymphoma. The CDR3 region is CASSLYDRTPEKLFF. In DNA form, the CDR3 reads TGCGCCAGCAGCTTGTATGACAGGACTCCAGAAAAACTGTTTTTT.